Listed here are 2 T cell receptor beta chains from one sample, sequenced in a study of identifying expanded T cells in peripheral blood. Assay: immunoSEQ multiplex PCR; the TCRdb copy retains only in-frame clones and omits some. Here the sample spans around 60,000 clones, over 80% being singletons. The sample was blood. These receptors all stem from a person aged 18-70 years in good health.

As concerns this clone: One end of the junction fails to match germline, which may point to a read error. The chain carries TRBV5-5 and TRBJ2-7; a possible D gene is TRBD1 (6 bases). The CDR3 contains 14 residues. Germline V gene data show CDR1 as SGHKS and CDR2 as YYEKEE (reference sequence). This CDR3 reads CASTLVGGSYEQYF. The CDR3 DNA sequence: TGTGCCAGCACCTTGGTAGGGGGTTCCTACGAGCAGTACTTC.

This chain links TRBV5-1 with TRBJ2-2; no definite D call. The CDR3 covers 15 residues. V lost 5 bases, J lost 1 base, and 12 bases lay in between. CDR1 and CDR2 from the germline V gene are SGHRS and YFSETQ. The CDR3 loop reads CASRMESGNTGELFF. The CDR3, as DNA: TGCGCCAGCAGAATGGAGTCTGGGAACACCGGGGAGCTGTTTTTT.